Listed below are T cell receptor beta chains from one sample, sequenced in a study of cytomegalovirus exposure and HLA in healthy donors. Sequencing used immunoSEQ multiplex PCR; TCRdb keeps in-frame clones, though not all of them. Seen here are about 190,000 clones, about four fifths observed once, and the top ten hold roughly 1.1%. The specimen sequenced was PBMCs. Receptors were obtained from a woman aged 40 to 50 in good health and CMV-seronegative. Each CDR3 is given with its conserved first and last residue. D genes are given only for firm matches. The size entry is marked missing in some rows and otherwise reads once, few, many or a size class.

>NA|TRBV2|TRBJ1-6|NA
TGTGCCTTTAAACCGACAGGCGCCAATTCACCCCTCCACTTT
CAFKPTGANSPLHF
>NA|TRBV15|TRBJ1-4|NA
TGTGCCACCAGCAGAGCCCGGATCGCCACAGGCGAAAAACTGTTTTTT
CATSRARIATGEKLFF
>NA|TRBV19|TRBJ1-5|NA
TGTGCCAGTAGTATTATGTACAGGGCGGATCAGCCCCAGCATTTT
CASSIMYRADQPQHF
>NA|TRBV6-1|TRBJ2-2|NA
TGTGCCAGCAGTCACCGGGACTCCATTTTCGGGGAGCTGTTTTTT
CASSHRDSIFGELFF
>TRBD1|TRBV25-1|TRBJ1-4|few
TGTGCCAGCAGTGACACAGGGGGAGGAGAAAAACTGTTTTTT
CASSDTGGGEKLFF
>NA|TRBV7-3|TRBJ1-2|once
TGTGCCAGCAGCAAAGGCGGGGGCTATGGCTACACCTTC
CASSKGGGYGYTF
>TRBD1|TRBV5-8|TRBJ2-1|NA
TGTGCCAGCAGCGGTAGTCGGGACAGGGGATTAAATGAGCAGTTCTTC
CASSGSRDRGLNEQFF
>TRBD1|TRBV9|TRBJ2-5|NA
TGTGCCAGCAGCGTAGGCGCACTAGGGGGCCATAAAGAGACCCAGTACTTC
CASSVGALGGHKETQYF
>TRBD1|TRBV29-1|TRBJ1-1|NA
TGCAGCGTTGCGGGACAGGAGGGCACTGAAGCTTTCTTT
CSVAGQEGTEAFF
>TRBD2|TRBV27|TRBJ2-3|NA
TGTGCCAGCAGTTTATTTAGGTCTAGCGGGACCGGCACAGATACGCAGTATTTT
CASSLFRSSGTGTDTQYF
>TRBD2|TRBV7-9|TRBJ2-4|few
TGTGCCAGCAGCTTCGCGGGGGAAAACATTCAGTACTTC
CASSFAGENIQYF
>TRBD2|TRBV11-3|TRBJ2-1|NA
TGTGCCAGCAGCTTCTCCGGGACTAGCGGGAGTCGGGCCAATGAGCAGTTCTTC
CASSFSGTSGSRANEQFF
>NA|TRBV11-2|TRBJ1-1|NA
TGTGCCAGCAGCTTGGCCAGGGCTGAAGACGGAGCTTTCTTT
CASSLARAEDGAFF
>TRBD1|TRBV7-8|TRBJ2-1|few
TGTGCCAGCAGCTTCGGGACAGGGGTGCTCAATGAGCAGTTCTTC
CASSFGTGVLNEQFF
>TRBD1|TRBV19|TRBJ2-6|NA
TGTGCCAGTACCCGGGGACAGGGCTCCTCTGGGGCCAACGTCCTGACTTTC
CASTRGQGSSGANVLTF
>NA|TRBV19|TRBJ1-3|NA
TGTGCCAGTAGTATAGATAACCTAGCTGGAAACACCATATATTTT
CASSIDNLAGNTIYF
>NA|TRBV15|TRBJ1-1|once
TGTGCCACCAGCAGTGAGGTGAACACTGAAGCTTTCTTT
CATSSEVNTEAFF
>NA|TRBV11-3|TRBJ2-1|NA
TGTGCCAGCAGCTTCAGGGTGGTCGATGAGCAGTTCTTC
CASSFRVVDEQFF
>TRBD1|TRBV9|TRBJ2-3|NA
TGTGCCAGCAGCGTAGAGGGACAGGGGACAGATACGCAGTATTTT
CASSVEGQGTDTQYF
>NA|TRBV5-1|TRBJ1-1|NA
TGCGCCAGCAGAGCAGTAACAGGGAACATGAACACTGAAGCTTTCTTT
CASRAVTGNMNTEAFF
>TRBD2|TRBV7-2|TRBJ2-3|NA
TGTGCCAGCAGCTTCGGAGCGGGAGTTAGCACAGATACGCAGTATTTT
CASSFGAGVSTDTQYF
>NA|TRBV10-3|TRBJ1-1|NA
TGTGCCATCAGTGAAACAAGAAGGGCCGGGGGGACTGAAGCTTTCTTT
CAISETRRAGGTEAFF
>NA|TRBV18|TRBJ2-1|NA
TGTGCCAGCTCACGGCGGGAAAAGGGGAACGAGCAGTTCTTC
CASSRREKGNEQFF
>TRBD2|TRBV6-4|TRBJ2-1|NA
TGTGCCAGCAGTGGAGGAACTAGCGGAGGGTACAATGAGCAGTTCTTC
CASSGGTSGGYNEQFF
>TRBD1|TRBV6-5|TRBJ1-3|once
TGTGCCACCCAAAGGGGGACAGACTCTGGAAACACCATATATTTT
CATQRGTDSGNTIYF
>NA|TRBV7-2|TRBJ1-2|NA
TGTGCCAGCACCCCCGATCCGGTTAGCTATGGCTACACCTTC
CASTPDPVSYGYTF
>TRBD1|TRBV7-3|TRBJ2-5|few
TGTGCCAGCAGCCTGGGGACAGGGAGAGGAGAGACCCAGTACTTC
CASSLGTGRGETQYF
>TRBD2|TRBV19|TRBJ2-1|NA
TGTGCCAGTAGTATACCTCGGGGGGAGTACAATGAGCAGTTCTTC
CASSIPRGEYNEQFF
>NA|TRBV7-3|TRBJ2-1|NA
TGTGCCAGCAGCTTAGGGCCCATCAGTGAGCAGTTCTTC
CASSLGPISEQFF
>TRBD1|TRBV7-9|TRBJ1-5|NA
TGTTCCAGCAGCTTAGCGGGACTGACAGGGGGTCAGCCCCAGCATTTT
CSSSLAGLTGGQPQHF
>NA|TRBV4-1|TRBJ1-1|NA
TGCGCCAGCAGCCAAGGTCCCGCCCTAAGACAGTTTGAAGCTTTCTTT
CASSQGPALRQFEAFF
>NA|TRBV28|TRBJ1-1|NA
TGTGCCAGCAGTTTCTCCCTGAACAGGGCCTACACTGAAGCTTTCTTT
CASSFSLNRAYTEAFF
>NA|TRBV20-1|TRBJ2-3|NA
TGCAGTGCTAGACAGGGAGATACGCAGTATTTT
CSARQGDTQYF
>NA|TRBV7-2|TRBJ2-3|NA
TGTGCCAGCAGCTACTTATCCGGGGTGCCTCGGGCAGATACGCAGTATTTT
CASSYLSGVPRADTQYF
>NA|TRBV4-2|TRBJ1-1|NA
TGTGCCAGCAGCCCGAGAGACTTTGCGAACACTGAAGCTTTCTTT
CASSPRDFANTEAFF
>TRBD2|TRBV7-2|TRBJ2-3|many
TGTGCCAGCAGCCCCGGGACTAGCGGGAGAGGTACGCAGTATTTT
CASSPGTSGRGTQYF
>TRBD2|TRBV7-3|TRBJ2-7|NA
TGTGCCAGCAGCGGTCGGACTAGCACCCAAGAGCAGTACTTC
CASSGRTSTQEQYF
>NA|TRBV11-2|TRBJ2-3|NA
TGTGCCAGCAGCCCCCTGAGACAGACTTTGGATACGCAGTATTTT
CASSPLRQTLDTQYF
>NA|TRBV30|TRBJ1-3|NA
TGTGCCTGGACTTCAACAGGATTCTCTGGAAACACCATATATTTT
CAWTSTGFSGNTIYF
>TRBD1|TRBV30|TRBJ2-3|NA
TGTGCCTGGACCAGGGGGCCCCCAGATACGCAGTATTTT
CAWTRGPPDTQYF
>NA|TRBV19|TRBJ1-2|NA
TGTGCCAGTAGTTACAGGGAGGGAAATGGCTACACCTTC
CASSYREGNGYTF
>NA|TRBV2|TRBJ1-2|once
TGTGCCAGCAGTGAAGCGGGGGCACTTTCTGACTACGCCTTC
CASSEAGALSDYAF
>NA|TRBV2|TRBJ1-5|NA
TGTGCCAGCACGCGAGTCGCGGTCCTCAATCAGCCCCAGCATTTT
CASTRVAVLNQPQHF